These T cell receptor beta chains were read from a single sample in a study of T-cell reconstitution after alpha-beta-depleted transplantation in children. Each CDR3 protein gets one entry after TCRdb re-called the PCR reads with MiXCR. The profile shows more than 550,000 distinct CDR3 sequences, about 10% of them singletons. Sequencing used PBMCs from the stem cell graft donor, obtained from the stem cell graft. These receptor sequences come from a human donor who donated a stem cell graft to a child with acute myeloid leukemia. Each CDR3 is given with its conserved first and last residue. D genes are given only for firm matches. Clone size is not always given. Where it is, it says once, few, many or a class for expanded clones.

D gene	V gene	J gene	clone size	CDR3 protein	CDR3 DNA
NA	TRBV20-1	TRBJ1-6	NA	CSASIGGRADNSPLHF	TGCAGTGCTAGTATCGGGGGGCGCGCCGATAATTCACCCCTCCACTTT
NA	TRBV20-1	TRBJ2-7	many	CSATPQNRITSYEQYF	TGCAGTGCTACTCCCCAAAACAGAATCACCTCCTACGAGCAGTACTTC
NA	TRBV6-2/TRBV6-3	TRBJ2-2	many	CASSTGTGELFF	TGTGCCAGCAGCACGGGGACCGGGGAGCTGTTTTTT
NA	TRBV27	TRBJ2-7	few	CASSLKGVSSYEQYF	TGTGCCAGCAGTTTAAAGGGGGTCAGCTCCTACGAGCAGTACTTC
TRBD2	TRBV7-9	TRBJ2-7	many	CASSFATGGKDEQYF	TGTGCCAGCAGCTTTGCGACGGGAGGAAAGGACGAGCAGTACTTC
NA	TRBV19	TRBJ1-1	few	CASSIGAGDAFF	TGTGCCAGTAGTATAGGGGCAGGGGACGCTTTCTTT
NA	TRBV27	TRBJ2-7	NA	CASRWGDGGGSVGTDEQYF	TGTGCCAGCCGGTGGGGGGACGGGGGCGGGAGTGTTGGGACGGACGAGCAGTACTTC
NA	TRBV19	TRBJ2-5	NA	CASSDLPGRSLETQYF	TGTGCCAGTAGTGACCTACCGGGACGCTCACTAGAGACCCAGTACTTC
NA	TRBV28	TRBJ1-1	many	CASTLRQKNTEAFF	TGTGCCAGCACCCTAAGACAGAAGAACACTGAAGCTTTCTTT
TRBD2	TRBV7-2	TRBJ2-1	few	CASSRRRLAPNEQFF	TGTGCCAGCAGCCGAAGAAGACTAGCCCCCAATGAGCAGTTCTTC
TRBD1	TRBV7-9	TRBJ2-1	many	CASSLGQEGNEQFF	TGTGCCAGCAGCTTGGGACAGGAGGGCAATGAGCAGTTCTTC
TRBD1	TRBV7-3	TRBJ2-7	few	CASSLLRTGIAEQYF	TGTGCCAGCAGCCTTCTAAGGACAGGTATCGCAGAGCAGTACTTC
TRBD2	TRBV20-1	TRBJ2-7	NA	CSAWTGLAGAEQYF	TGCAGTGCTTGGACGGGACTAGCGGGAGCCGAGCAGTACTTC
TRBD1	TRBV20-1	TRBJ1-5	few	CSATGTEAGPQHF	TGCAGTGCTACCGGGACAGAGGCAGGGCCCCAGCATTTT
TRBD1	TRBV2	TRBJ1-5	NA	CASTWDRTYSNQPQHF	TGTGCCAGCACCTGGGACAGGACTTATAGCAATCAGCCCCAGCATTTT
TRBD2	TRBV29-1	TRBJ2-7	many	CSVEKDGTSGASYEQYF	TGCAGCGTTGAGAAGGATGGGACTAGCGGGGCCTCCTACGAGCAGTACTTC
TRBD2	TRBV5-1	TRBJ2-1	NA	CASSWSEREKRNEQFF	TGCGCCAGCAGCTGGAGTGAGCGGGAGAAGCGTAATGAGCAGTTCTTC
NA	TRBV9	TRBJ2-1	NA	CASSVSLGHEQFF	TGTGCCAGCAGCGTTAGCCTAGGGCATGAGCAGTTCTTC
NA	TRBV13	TRBJ1-2	many	CASSLMQGHFSNYGYTF	TGTGCCAGCAGCCTAATGCAGGGGCACTTTTCTAACTATGGCTACACCTTC
TRBD1	TRBV11-2	TRBJ2-1	NA	CASRNRGQEVVPYNEQFF	TGTGCCAGCAGGAACAGGGGGCAAGAGGTTGTCCCCTACAATGAGCAGTTCTTC
NA	TRBV3-1	TRBJ1-1	few	CASGTGVMNTEAFF	TGTGCCAGCGGGACGGGAGTCATGAACACTGAAGCTTTCTTT
NA	TRBV5-4	TRBJ1-1	NA	CASSLGGPVNTEAFF	TGTGCCAGCAGCTTAGGGGGGCCGGTGAACACTGAAGCTTTCTTT
NA	TRBV6-4	TRBJ2-1	few	CASSFVGGSYNEQFF	TGTGCCAGCAGCTTTGTGGGGGGATCCTACAATGAGCAGTTCTTC
NA	TRBV20-1	TRBJ2-7	many	CSARDAREAPGVEQYF	TGCAGTGCTAGAGATGCGAGGGAGGCCCCTGGGGTTGAGCAGTACTTC
NA	TRBV25-1	TRBJ1-1	NA	CASSEGGQNTEAFF	TGTGCCAGCAGTGAAGGGGGACAGAACACTGAAGCTTTCTTT
NA	TRBV9	TRBJ2-7	few	CASSSAGTIDYEQYF	TGTGCCAGCAGCTCGGCCGGGACCATCGACTACGAGCAGTACTTC